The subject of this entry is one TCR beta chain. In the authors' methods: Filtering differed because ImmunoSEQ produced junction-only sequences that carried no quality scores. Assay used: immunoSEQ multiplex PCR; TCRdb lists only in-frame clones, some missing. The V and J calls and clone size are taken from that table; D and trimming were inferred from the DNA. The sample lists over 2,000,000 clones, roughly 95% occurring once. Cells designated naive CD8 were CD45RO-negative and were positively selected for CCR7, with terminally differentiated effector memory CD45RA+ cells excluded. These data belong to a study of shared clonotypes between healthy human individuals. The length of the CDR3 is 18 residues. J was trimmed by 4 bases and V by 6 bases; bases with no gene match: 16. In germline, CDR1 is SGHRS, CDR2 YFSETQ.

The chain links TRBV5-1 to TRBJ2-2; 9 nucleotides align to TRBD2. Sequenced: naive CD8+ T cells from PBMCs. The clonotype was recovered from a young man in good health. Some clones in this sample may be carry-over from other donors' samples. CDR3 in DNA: TGCGCCAGCACCACCGGGACTAGCTTATATCGAGGCACCGGGGAGCTGTTTTTT. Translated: CASTTGTSLYRGTGELFF.